This passage covers 2 T cell receptor beta chains from one sample sequenced in a study of control samples from healthy donors and cancer patients. TCRdb keeps only in-frame clones here, not all; method: immunoSEQ multiplex PCR. The table lists under 80,000 clones, roughly 93% of them singletons. Sequenced sample: PBMCs. The receptors shown here come from a woman between 35 and 50 years old with lung cancer.

This clone was counted a single time. The CDR3 region has the DNA TGTGCCAGCAGCTCGGACGTGGGCTTTGAAGCTTTCTTT. Residues: CASSSDVGFEAFF. This chain connects TRBV6-6 to TRBJ1-1; D not certain. This CDR3 is 13 amino acids long. Germline lookup yields CDR1 MNHNY and CDR2 SVGAGI (reference sequence). V was pared by 6 bases and J by 7 bases, with 15 bases between.

This chain joins TRBV11-2 and TRBJ2-5; no definite D call. CDR1 and CDR2 (germline): SGHAT, FQNNGV. The V and J ends lost 0 bases and 4 bases respectively, with 6 bases between them. This CDR3 spans 13 amino acids. CDR3 nucleotide sequence: TGTGCCAGCAGCTTAGATAACGGAGAGACCCAGTACTTC. Residues: CASSLDNGETQYF.